The entry below gives a single T cell receptor (beta chain) sequence along with its context. This record belongs to a study of T cells after yellow fever vaccination. Study background: The fractions with low cell numbers were processed using SMART-Seq v4 Ultra Low Input.

5'RACE template switching added a universal primer site and UMIs to TCR cDNA. Via MiXCR, TCRdb re-called the 5' RACE reads, giving one row per CDR3 protein. The sample includes some 300,000 distinct CDR3 sequences, 7.5% to 9.5% of them seen just once. Germline-derived CDR1 and CDR2 are MNHEY and SMNVEV (reference sequence). With 2 bases removed from V and 8 bases from J, the gap between germline ends came to 12 bases. This CDR3 contains 13 residues. The sequence came from a man younger than 30 who received the YFV17D yellow fever vaccine. V usage is TRBV27 and J usage is TRBJ1-2; TRBD1 might be the D (5 bases). The sequencing used CD4+ T cells sorted from PBMCs, collected 5 days after the yellow fever booster vaccination. This CDR3 reads CASSLGGIMGYTF. The CDR3 DNA sequence: TGTGCCAGCAGTTTAGGGGGTATAATGGGCTACACCTTC.